This entry describes one TCR beta chain. Its cognate antigen is unknown. The data stem from a study of brain T cells in children with intractable seizures. Notes on the study in general: Clones missing pre-surgery may reflect undersampling of that blood sample. HCMV serostatus was not known, and viral specificity came from CDR3 similarity only.

Noted time point: blood from clinic visit 5 months post-surgery; TSC patient then seizure free. The sequenced cases were selected for having the highest brain T cell transcript signatures. Patients received at least one anti-epileptic drug before surgery. Trimming took off 5 bases at V and 3 bases at J, with 14 bases between the two ends. CDR1 and CDR2 from the germline V gene are LNHDA and SQIVND (reference sequence). The CDR3 has 14 residues. The data were produced by immunoSEQ multiplex PCR, yet TCRdb's version contains in-frame clones alone and is incomplete. This table holds under 400,000 clones, about 93% found once.

The chain links TRBV19 to TRBJ2-7; D unclear. The clonotype was recovered from a boy in the first two years of life with tuberous sclerosis and intractable seizures. Sequencing used peripheral blood, obtained around 5 months after surgery. The DNA of the CDR3 is TGTGCCAGTAGTCCAAGCGACACGGGCTACGAGCAGTACTTC. The encoded protein is CASSPSDTGYEQYF.